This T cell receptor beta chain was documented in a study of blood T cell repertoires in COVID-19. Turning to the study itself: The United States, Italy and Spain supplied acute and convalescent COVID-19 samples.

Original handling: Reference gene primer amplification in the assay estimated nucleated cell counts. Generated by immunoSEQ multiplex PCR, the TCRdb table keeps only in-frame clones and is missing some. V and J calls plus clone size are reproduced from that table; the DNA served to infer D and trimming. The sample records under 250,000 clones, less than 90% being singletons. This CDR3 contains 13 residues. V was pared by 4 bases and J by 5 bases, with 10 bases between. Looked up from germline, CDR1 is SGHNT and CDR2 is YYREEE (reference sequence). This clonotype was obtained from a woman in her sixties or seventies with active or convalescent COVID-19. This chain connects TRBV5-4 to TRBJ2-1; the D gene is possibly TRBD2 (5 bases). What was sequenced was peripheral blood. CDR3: CASSPGRHNEQFF. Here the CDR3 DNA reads TGTGCCAGCAGCCCGGGAAGACACAATGAGCAGTTCTTC.